A selection of T cell receptor beta chains follows, all from one sample in a study of blood T cell repertoires in COVID-19. Measured with immunoSEQ multiplex PCR; TCRdb has only the in-frame clones, and not every one. In the table there are approximately 240,000 clones, around four fifths of which are singletons. The sample consisted of peripheral blood. The receptors stem from a woman at least 80 years old with active or convalescent COVID-19. The CDR3 runs from the conserved cysteine through the conserved F or W. D genes are given only for firm matches. Some rows have no size entry. The others give once, few or many, or a class for an expanded clone.

cdr3_nt: TGTGCCTGGAGGTCTGCCGGGACAGGGTATGAAAAACTGTTTTTT
cdr3_aa: CAWRSAGTGYEKLFF
j_call: TRBJ1-4
d_call: TRBD1
v_call: TRBV30
clone_size: .

cdr3_nt: TGTGCCTGGAGTGTACACGGGGGGGCCGGTGGAGATACGCAGTATTTT
cdr3_aa: CAWSVHGGAGGDTQYF
j_call: TRBJ2-3
d_call: TRBD2
v_call: TRBV30
clone_size: .

cdr3_nt: TGTGCCAGCAGCGGACATTCAGCACAGCCCCAGCATTTT
cdr3_aa: CASSGHSAQPQHF
j_call: TRBJ1-5
d_call: .
v_call: TRBV7-9
clone_size: .

cdr3_nt: TGTGCCAGCAGCCCTCGGACTAGCGGAGAGACCCAGTACTTC
cdr3_aa: CASSPRTSGETQYF
j_call: TRBJ2-5
d_call: TRBD2
v_call: TRBV11-3
clone_size: .

cdr3_nt: TGTGCCAGCAGCCTATCTTCTTCAGGGGTCGAGGAGCCCCAGCATTTT
cdr3_aa: CASSLSSSGVEEPQHF
j_call: TRBJ1-5
d_call: .
v_call: TRBV7-8
clone_size: .

cdr3_nt: TGCGCCAGCAGCTTGATGGGTCTGGAGAGGGCTTTCTTT
cdr3_aa: CASSLMGLERAFF
j_call: TRBJ1-1
d_call: .
v_call: TRBV5-1
clone_size: .

cdr3_nt: TGTGCCATCAGTGAGTCGACAGGCACAGATACGCAGTATTTT
cdr3_aa: CAISESTGTDTQYF
j_call: TRBJ2-3
d_call: .
v_call: TRBV10-3
clone_size: .

cdr3_nt: TGTGCCAGCAGAAAAACAGGGGTCCCTTACAATGAGCAGTTCTTC
cdr3_aa: CASRKTGVPYNEQFF
j_call: TRBJ2-1
d_call: TRBD1
v_call: TRBV27
clone_size: .

cdr3_nt: TGCGCCAGCAGCCAGGGTGCCGGGACTAATGAAAAACTGTTTTTT
cdr3_aa: CASSQGAGTNEKLFF
j_call: TRBJ1-4
d_call: .
v_call: TRBV4-1
clone_size: .

cdr3_nt: TGTGCCACCAGCAGAGCAGGGGGACAGCTTCTCAATCAGCCCCAGCATTTT
cdr3_aa: CATSRAGGQLLNQPQHF
j_call: TRBJ1-5
d_call: TRBD1
v_call: TRBV15
clone_size: .

cdr3_nt: TGTGCCAGCAGCCAAGAGGGTTACGGACAAGATTCACCCCTCCACTTT
cdr3_aa: CASSQEGYGQDSPLHF
j_call: TRBJ1-6
d_call: .
v_call: TRBV4-2
clone_size: medium-sized

cdr3_nt: TGTGCCAGTACCACGACTAGCGGGAGGGCAAACAATGAGCAGTTCTTC
cdr3_aa: CASTTTSGRANNEQFF
j_call: TRBJ2-1
d_call: TRBD2
v_call: TRBV19
clone_size: .

cdr3_nt: TGTGCCAGCAGCCAAAAAGACAGGGCTGATCAGCCCCAGCATTTT
cdr3_aa: CASSQKDRADQPQHF
j_call: TRBJ1-5
d_call: TRBD1
v_call: TRBV3-1/TRBV3-2
clone_size: .

cdr3_nt: TGTGCCAGTAGTGGGGGACTAGCTAGCTATGAGCAGTTCTTC
cdr3_aa: CASSGGLASYEQFF
j_call: TRBJ2-1
d_call: TRBD2
v_call: TRBV19
clone_size: .

cdr3_nt: TGTGCCAGCAGTGAAACTCCGGGACAGCTGAACACTGAAGCTTTCTTT
cdr3_aa: CASSETPGQLNTEAFF
j_call: TRBJ1-1
d_call: TRBD1
v_call: TRBV6-1
clone_size: few

cdr3_nt: TGTGCCAGCAGCCTGATTACGGGACAGGGGGACTATGGCTACACCTTC
cdr3_aa: CASSLITGQGDYGYTF
j_call: TRBJ1-2
d_call: TRBD1
v_call: TRBV4-2
clone_size: .

cdr3_nt: TGTGCCAGCAGTAGATCCGGGACAGGGAGGCATGAGCAGTTCTTC
cdr3_aa: CASSRSGTGRHEQFF
j_call: TRBJ2-1
d_call: TRBD1
v_call: TRBV6-5
clone_size: .

cdr3_nt: TGTGCCTGGAGTGTACCGGCGACAGGTGAAAAACTGTTTTTT
cdr3_aa: CAWSVPATGEKLFF
j_call: TRBJ1-4
d_call: .
v_call: TRBV30
clone_size: .

cdr3_nt: TGCGCCAGCAGCTTGACCGGCGGAGAGGAGACCCAGTACTTC
cdr3_aa: CASSLTGGEETQYF
j_call: TRBJ2-5
d_call: .
v_call: TRBV5-1
clone_size: .

cdr3_nt: TGTGCCAGCACCCCGCGGACAGGGGCCGTAGAGACCCAGTACTTC
cdr3_aa: CASTPRTGAVETQYF
j_call: TRBJ2-5
d_call: TRBD1
v_call: TRBV28
clone_size: .

cdr3_nt: TGTGCCAGCAGCCCACAGTTAAGCTCCTACAATGAGCAGTTCTTC
cdr3_aa: CASSPQLSSYNEQFF
j_call: TRBJ2-1
d_call: .
v_call: TRBV7-2
clone_size: .

cdr3_nt: TGTGCCAGCAGCGTAATGGACAGGTCCACAGATACGCAGTATTTT
cdr3_aa: CASSVMDRSTDTQYF
j_call: TRBJ2-3
d_call: TRBD1
v_call: TRBV9
clone_size: .

cdr3_nt: TGTGCCAGCAGTTACGACAGGGTTGATGAAGCTTTCTTT
cdr3_aa: CASSYDRVDEAFF
j_call: TRBJ1-1
d_call: TRBD1
v_call: TRBV6-5
clone_size: .

cdr3_nt: TGTGCCAGCAGTCCTACTATAGGGGGCTGGTCTGAAGCTTTCTTT
cdr3_aa: CASSPTIGGWSEAFF
j_call: TRBJ1-1
d_call: TRBD1
v_call: TRBV27
clone_size: .

cdr3_nt: TGTGCCAGTAGTACCCCGTCACAGGGGAACACTGAAGCTTTCTTT
cdr3_aa: CASSTPSQGNTEAFF
j_call: TRBJ1-1
d_call: .
v_call: TRBV19
clone_size: once

cdr3_nt: TGTGCCAGCAGTGAAGAACAGGGGATCACTGAAGCTTTCTTT
cdr3_aa: CASSEEQGITEAFF
j_call: TRBJ1-1
d_call: TRBD1
v_call: TRBV2
clone_size: .

cdr3_nt: TGTGCCAGCAGCTTAACAAGGAGACTAAGCCGGGATGAGCAGTTCTTC
cdr3_aa: CASSLTRRLSRDEQFF
j_call: TRBJ2-1
d_call: .
v_call: TRBV7-3
clone_size: few

cdr3_nt: TGTGCCAGTAGTAGACGGGATCCTCCTCGGAATGAGCAGTTCTTC
cdr3_aa: CASSRRDPPRNEQFF
j_call: TRBJ2-1
d_call: .
v_call: TRBV19
clone_size: .

cdr3_nt: TGTGCCAGCATCTTAAGGGGAAATGGGATCAATGAGCAGTTCTTC
cdr3_aa: CASILRGNGINEQFF
j_call: TRBJ2-1
d_call: .
v_call: TRBV6-5
clone_size: .

cdr3_nt: TGTGCCAGCAGCCAAAAAAGTTATAGCGGGAGAGTCCACGAGCAGTACTTC
cdr3_aa: CASSQKSYSGRVHEQYF
j_call: TRBJ2-7
d_call: .
v_call: TRBV12-1
clone_size: .

cdr3_nt: TGTGCCAGCAGTACAGTCGGCATGGGCTACACCTTC
cdr3_aa: CASSTVGMGYTF
j_call: TRBJ1-2
d_call: .
v_call: TRBV27
clone_size: .

cdr3_nt: TGTGCCAGCAGTGATGATAGCGGGAGGTATAATGAGCAGTTCTTC
cdr3_aa: CASSDDSGRYNEQFF
j_call: TRBJ2-1
d_call: TRBD2
v_call: TRBV2
clone_size: .

cdr3_nt: TGTGCTTTTAGCAGGCAGGGGGCAGGAGAGACCCAGTACTTC
cdr3_aa: CAFSRQGAGETQYF
j_call: TRBJ2-5
d_call: TRBD1
v_call: TRBV5-5
clone_size: .

cdr3_nt: TGTGCCAGTAGTAGACTACCGGGACAGGGTTCCCAAGAGACCCAGTACTTC
cdr3_aa: CASSRLPGQGSQETQYF
j_call: TRBJ2-5
d_call: TRBD1
v_call: TRBV19
clone_size: .

cdr3_nt: TGTGCCAGCAGCTTGTATCGGAGAACCCGCACAGATACGCAGTATTTT
cdr3_aa: CASSLYRRTRTDTQYF
j_call: TRBJ2-3
d_call: .
v_call: TRBV5-7
clone_size: .

cdr3_nt: TGTGCCAGCAGTCAGGGTAGGGACACAGATACGCAGTATTTT
cdr3_aa: CASSQGRDTDTQYF
j_call: TRBJ2-3
d_call: .
v_call: TRBV11-3
clone_size: .

cdr3_nt: TGCGCCAGCAGCTTGGACTTGTCCTACGAGCAGTACTTC
cdr3_aa: CASSLDLSYEQYF
j_call: TRBJ2-7
d_call: .
v_call: TRBV5-1
clone_size: .

cdr3_nt: TGTGCCAGCAGCTTTAGCGGGGCCAGTGGGACCCAGTACTTC
cdr3_aa: CASSFSGASGTQYF
j_call: TRBJ2-5
d_call: TRBD2
v_call: TRBV5-4
clone_size: .

cdr3_nt: TGTGCCAGCAGTTTAGAGTGGGGAAGGGGCCAGCCCCAGCATTTT
cdr3_aa: CASSLEWGRGQPQHF
j_call: TRBJ1-5
d_call: .
v_call: TRBV27
clone_size: .

cdr3_nt: TGTGCCAGCAGGGCAGACTCTGGAAACACCATATATTTT
cdr3_aa: CASRADSGNTIYF
j_call: TRBJ1-3
d_call: .
v_call: TRBV12-3/TRBV12-4
clone_size: .

cdr3_nt: TGTGCCAGCACCTTAGTAGATACGCAGTATTTT
cdr3_aa: CASTLVDTQYF
j_call: TRBJ2-3
d_call: .
v_call: TRBV2
clone_size: once

cdr3_nt: TGTGCCAGCAGCCTAACGAGGGGAAACACCATATATTTT
cdr3_aa: CASSLTRGNTIYF
j_call: TRBJ1-3
d_call: .
v_call: TRBV7-9
clone_size: once

cdr3_nt: TGTGCCAGCAGCGTCGGACAGGGGACCTATAATTCACCCCTCCACTTT
cdr3_aa: CASSVGQGTYNSPLHF
j_call: TRBJ1-6
d_call: TRBD1
v_call: TRBV7-8
clone_size: .

cdr3_nt: TGTGCCAGTAGCCTCCTAGGGGGAACTGGGGCCAACGTCCTGACTTTC
cdr3_aa: CASSLLGGTGANVLTF
j_call: TRBJ2-6
d_call: .
v_call: TRBV19
clone_size: .

cdr3_nt: TGTGCCAGCAGCACGGGACTAGCGGGAGGCCCCTACAATGAGCAGTTCTTC
cdr3_aa: CASSTGLAGGPYNEQFF
j_call: TRBJ2-1
d_call: TRBD2
v_call: TRBV11-2
clone_size: .

cdr3_nt: TGTGCCAGCAGCCAATCCACTAGCGGGGGGAACACCGGGGAGCTGTTTTTT
cdr3_aa: CASSQSTSGGNTGELFF
j_call: TRBJ2-2
d_call: TRBD2
v_call: TRBV7-2
clone_size: .

cdr3_nt: TGTGCCAGCAGCTTCCAGGGAATCTGGTGGGAGCAGTACTTC
cdr3_aa: CASSFQGIWWEQYF
j_call: TRBJ2-7
d_call: .
v_call: TRBV7-9
clone_size: .

cdr3_nt: TGTGCCAGCAGTCAAGGGGGCCGCCAGGGGGAAAAACTGTTTTTT
cdr3_aa: CASSQGGRQGEKLFF
j_call: TRBJ1-4
d_call: TRBD1
v_call: TRBV11-2
clone_size: .

cdr3_nt: TGTGCCAGCAGTTTAGCCCTCCTAGCGGGAGGGCCTAAGGTCAATGAGCAGTTCTTC
cdr3_aa: CASSLALLAGGPKVNEQFF
j_call: TRBJ2-1
d_call: TRBD2
v_call: TRBV27
clone_size: .

cdr3_nt: TGTGCCAGCTCACCAGTTGAGGGGGCTTGGGTGCAGTACTTC
cdr3_aa: CASSPVEGAWVQYF
j_call: TRBJ2-7
d_call: TRBD1
v_call: TRBV18
clone_size: .